This TCR beta chain emerged from a study of OX40 agonist ivuxolimab in advanced cancers. Turning to the study itself: Patients received ivuxolimab, an agonistic anti-OX40 (CD134) antibody. Three patients had partial responses: one hepatocellular carcinoma, two cutaneous melanoma. Whole-study findings and limits: At 0.1 to 3.0 mg/kg and by week 6, clonal expansion occurred in CD4+ and CD8+ blood T cells.

The V gene end was trimmed by 2 bases and the J gene end by 6 bases; junction bases not matched to a gene: 5. The CDR3 runs to 14 residues. Germline lookup yields CDR1 SGHKS and CDR2 YYEKEE (reference sequence). Sequencing was performed with immunoSEQ multiplex PCR; in TCRdb, only in-frame clones are kept and a portion is missing. The data contain about 79,000 clones, under 90% of them singletons. In the case of this clone: No antigen is known for it.

The specimen comprised CD4+ or CD8+ T cells sorted from blood, sampled in a trial of the OX40 agonist ivuxolimab. The sequence came from an adult with an advanced solid tumor such as melanoma, head and neck, liver or kidney cancer. This chain uses TRBV5-5 with TRBJ2-1; the match to TRBD2 covers 7 bases. CDR3 residues: CASSFNWEGNEQFF. The CDR3 DNA reads TGTGCCAGCAGCTTTAACTGGGAGGGCAATGAGCAGTTCTTC. Together with reference TRBV5-5 and TRBJ2-1, the CDR3 gives the full variable domain: DAGVTQSPTHLIKTRGQQVTLRCSPISGHKSVSWYQQVLGQGPQFIFQYYEKEERGRGNFPDRFSARQFPNYSSELNVNALLLGDSALYLCASSFNWEGNEQFFGPGTRLTVL.